Listed below are T cell receptor beta chains from one sample, sequenced in a study of OX40 agonist ivuxolimab in advanced cancers. Generated by immunoSEQ multiplex PCR, the TCRdb table keeps only in-frame clones and is missing some. The repertoire includes around 72,000 clones, more than 70% of them detected once, and approximately 8% sits in the top ten. Here the sequenced sample was CD4+ or CD8+ T cells sorted from blood, taken in a trial of the OX40 agonist ivuxolimab. These receptors originate from an adult with an advanced solid tumor such as melanoma, head and neck, liver or kidney cancer. Each CDR3 is given with its conserved first and last residue. The D gene is left open where the match is weak. The listing skips clone size in some rows; elsewhere it reads once, few, many or a size class.

D: -; J: TRBJ2-5; V: TRBV10-3; size: -; DNA: TGTGCCATCAGTGAGCCGGGGACCACCCAAGAGACCCAGTACTTC; CDR3: CAISEPGTTQETQYF
D: -; J: TRBJ2-3; V: TRBV7-9; size: -; DNA: TGTGCCAGCAGCTTAACGGGGGATACGCAGTATTTT; CDR3: CASSLTGDTQYF
D: -; J: TRBJ1-3; V: TRBV30; size: few; DNA: TGTGCCTGGAGCGACACAGGGCTCTCTGGAAACACCATATATTTT; CDR3: CAWSDTGLSGNTIYF
D: -; J: TRBJ2-1; V: TRBV5-6; size: -; DNA: TGTGCCAGCAGCGGGGCGGAGGTCTCATACAATGAGCAGTTCTTC; CDR3: CASSGAEVSYNEQFF
D: TRBD1; J: TRBJ1-1; V: TRBV10-3; size: -; DNA: TGTGCCATCAGTGAGGGTTGGAACAGGGGCGAAGCTTTCTTT; CDR3: CAISEGWNRGEAFF
D: -; J: TRBJ2-5; V: TRBV5-1; size: -; DNA: TGCGCCAGCAGCTTGTTGGGATTCCAAGAGACCCAGTACTTC; CDR3: CASSLLGFQETQYF
D: -; J: TRBJ2-7; V: TRBV5-4; size: -; DNA: TGTGCCAGCAGCCCTGCGCGGGGTTTCACCTACGAGCAGTACTTC; CDR3: CASSPARGFTYEQYF
D: -; J: TRBJ1-5; V: TRBV6-6; size: -; DNA: TGTGCCAGCAGTTACCCCAAGACGGAGAGCAATCAGCCCCAGCATTTT; CDR3: CASSYPKTESNQPQHF
D: TRBD1; J: TRBJ1-2; V: TRBV2; size: -; DNA: TGTGCCAGCAGTGGACAGGGGGCTAACTATGGCTACACCTTC; CDR3: CASSGQGANYGYTF
D: -; J: TRBJ2-1; V: TRBV18; size: -; DNA: TGTGCCAGCTCACCAAGGAGGGACTCCTACAATGAGCAGTTCTTC; CDR3: CASSPRRDSYNEQFF
D: -; J: TRBJ1-1; V: TRBV7-2; size: -; DNA: TGTGCCAGCAGCTTCCTGATGGGAGAGGGCGCTTTCTTT; CDR3: CASSFLMGEGAFF
D: -; J: TRBJ2-1; V: TRBV19; size: -; DNA: TGTGCCAGTAGTATTGGTAGCCCCAATGAGCAGTTCTTC; CDR3: CASSIGSPNEQFF
D: -; J: TRBJ1-1; V: TRBV5-1; size: -; DNA: TGCGCCAGCAGCTCACAGGGATTGAACACTGAAGCTTTCTTT; CDR3: CASSSQGLNTEAFF
D: -; J: TRBJ2-5; V: TRBV20-1; size: once; DNA: TGCAGTGCTAGAGATGGAGAGACCCAGTACTTC; CDR3: CSARDGETQYF
D: -; J: TRBJ1-6; V: TRBV30; size: once; DNA: TGTGCCTGGAGTGTTAAGGGTAATTCACCCCTCCACTTT; CDR3: CAWSVKGNSPLHF
D: TRBD2; J: TRBJ2-5; V: TRBV5-1; size: -; DNA: TGCGCCAGCAGCTTGACGACCGGGGGGGCTTGGGAGACCCAGTACTTC; CDR3: CASSLTTGGAWETQYF
D: -; J: TRBJ2-1; V: TRBV11-2; size: -; DNA: TGTGCCAGCAGCTTAGACCCGGGGAGTCGTGAGCAGTTCTTC; CDR3: CASSLDPGSREQFF
D: -; J: TRBJ1-5; V: TRBV5-5; size: -; DNA: TGTGCCAGCAGCTTTCCAGGGAATCAGCCCCAGCATTTT; CDR3: CASSFPGNQPQHF
D: -; J: TRBJ2-6; V: TRBV5-1; size: -; DNA: TGCGCCAGCAACGTGGAACCTGGGGCCAACGTCCTGACTTTC; CDR3: CASNVEPGANVLTF
D: TRBD1; J: TRBJ2-1; V: TRBV19; size: -; DNA: TGTGCCAGCCGGGACAGGGACAATGAGCAGTTCTTC; CDR3: CASRDRDNEQFF
D: -; J: TRBJ1-2; V: TRBV10-3; size: -; DNA: TGTGCCATCAGTGAATTGGGGGCCGGCTACACCTTC; CDR3: CAISELGAGYTF
D: TRBD1; J: TRBJ2-7; V: TRBV7-2; size: -; DNA: TGTGCCAGCAGCGACGTACAGGGGGCGCTTGAGCAGTACTTC; CDR3: CASSDVQGALEQYF
D: TRBD2; J: TRBJ2-7; V: TRBV7-2; size: -; DNA: TGTGCCAGCAGCTTATCTAGCGGAACCTACGAGCAGTACTTC; CDR3: CASSLSSGTYEQYF
D: -; J: TRBJ1-5; V: TRBV28; size: -; DNA: TGTGCCAGCAGAAAAAGTACAGGTGGCCGCAATCAGCCCCAGCATTTT; CDR3: CASRKSTGGRNQPQHF
D: -; J: TRBJ1-5; V: TRBV18; size: -; DNA: TGTGCCAGCTCCCTGAGACAGGAGGGGAGTCAGCCCCAGCATTTT; CDR3: CASSLRQEGSQPQHF
D: -; J: TRBJ1-4; V: TRBV5-5; size: -; DNA: TGTGCCAGCAGCTTTGTGGGGGTTGGTACAGCTAATGAAAAACTGTTTTTT; CDR3: CASSFVGVGTANEKLFF
D: TRBD1; J: TRBJ2-1; V: TRBV6-6; size: -; DNA: TGTGCCAGCAGTTACGCGACAGGGAACAATGAGCAGTTCTTC; CDR3: CASSYATGNNEQFF
D: -; J: TRBJ2-1; V: TRBV11-3; size: -; DNA: TGTGCCAGCAGCCCCCACGTCCGGGGCAGGGGCCCAAAGCAGTTCTTC; CDR3: CASSPHVRGRGPKQFF
D: TRBD1; J: TRBJ1-5; V: TRBV2; size: -; DNA: TGTGCCAGCAGTTGGGACAGTAATCAGCCCCAGCATTTT; CDR3: CASSWDSNQPQHF
D: -; J: TRBJ1-2; V: TRBV23-1; size: once; DNA: TGCGCCAGCAGTCAAGGTCGGGTGGTACCCGCCGGGAGGGGCTACACCTTC; CDR3: CASSQGRVVPAGRGYTF
D: TRBD2; J: TRBJ2-3; V: TRBV28; size: -; DNA: TGTGCCAGCAGTTTATGGATGAGCGGGAAGGGAGCAGATACGCAGTATTTT; CDR3: CASSLWMSGKGADTQYF
D: TRBD1; J: TRBJ1-1; V: TRBV28; size: few; DNA: TGTGCCAGCAGTCCAGGGGGTTCGGTCACTGAAGCTTTCTTT; CDR3: CASSPGGSVTEAFF
D: -; J: TRBJ2-2; V: TRBV6-5; size: -; DNA: TGTGCCAGCACTAGGGGGAACACCGGGGAGCTGTTTTTT; CDR3: CASTRGNTGELFF
D: -; J: TRBJ2-1; V: TRBV7-9; size: few; DNA: TGTGCCAGCAGCGTCGCCGCGGGGACGAAGCAGTTCTTC; CDR3: CASSVAAGTKQFF
D: TRBD2; J: TRBJ2-3; V: TRBV5-4; size: -; DNA: TGTGCCAGCAGCTTGACTAGCGGGAGTGAGGCAGATACGCAGTATTTT; CDR3: CASSLTSGSEADTQYF
D: TRBD2; J: TRBJ2-7; V: TRBV11-2; size: -; DNA: TGTGCCAGCAGCCAAGGACTAGCGGGCACCTACGAGCAGTACTTC; CDR3: CASSQGLAGTYEQYF
D: TRBD1; J: TRBJ2-3; V: TRBV9; size: -; DNA: TGTGCCAGCAGCTTGACGGGACAGGTCACAGATACGCAGTATTTT; CDR3: CASSLTGQVTDTQYF
D: TRBD1; J: TRBJ1-3; V: TRBV5-1; size: -; DNA: TGCGCCAGCAGCAGACAGGGGTCCGGAAACACCATATATTTT; CDR3: CASSRQGSGNTIYF
D: TRBD1; J: TRBJ1-1; V: TRBV30; size: -; DNA: TGTGCCGGGAACAGGGGGAACACTGAAGCTTTCTTT; CDR3: CAGNRGNTEAFF
D: TRBD2; J: TRBJ2-1; V: TRBV5-4; size: -; DNA: TGTGCCAGCAGCCCTAGCGGAGGGAACTCCTACAATGAGCAGTTCTTC; CDR3: CASSPSGGNSYNEQFF